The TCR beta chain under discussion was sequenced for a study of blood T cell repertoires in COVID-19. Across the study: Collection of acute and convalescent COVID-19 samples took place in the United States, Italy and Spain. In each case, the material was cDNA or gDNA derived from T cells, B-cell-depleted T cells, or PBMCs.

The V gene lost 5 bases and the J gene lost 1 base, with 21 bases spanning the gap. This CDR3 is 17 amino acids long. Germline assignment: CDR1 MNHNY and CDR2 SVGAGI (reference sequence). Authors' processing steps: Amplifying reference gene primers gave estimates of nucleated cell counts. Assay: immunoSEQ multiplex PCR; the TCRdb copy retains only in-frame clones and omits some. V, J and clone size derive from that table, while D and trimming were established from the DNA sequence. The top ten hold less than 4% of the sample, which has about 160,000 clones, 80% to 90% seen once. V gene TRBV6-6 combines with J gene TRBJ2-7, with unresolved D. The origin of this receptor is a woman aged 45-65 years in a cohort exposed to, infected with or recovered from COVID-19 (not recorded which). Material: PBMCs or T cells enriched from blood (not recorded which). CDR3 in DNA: TGTGCCAGCAGTCGCCGTGCAGGTTCCCCTCCATCCTACGAGCAGTACTTC. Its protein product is CASSRRAGSPPSYEQYF.